The 20 T cell receptor beta chains below were found in one sample sequenced in a study of blood T cell repertoires in COVID-19. Clones were sequenced by immunoSEQ multiplex PCR, and TCRdb holds only the in-frame ones, with some missing. The sample contains 450,000 or so clones, nearly 90% of which appear only once. Sequenced: peripheral blood. The receptors were gathered from a man younger than 30 with COVID-19, enrolled during active disease.

J is TRBJ1-3 and V is TRBV19, with D hard to call. Trimming cost V 4 bases and J 1 base, with 14 bases left between them. This CDR3 spans 16 amino acids. The V gene's germline CDR1 is LNHDA and CDR2 SQIVND (reference sequence). The CDR3 protein is CASSNRKGESGNTIYF. The CDR3 nucleotides read TGTGCCAGTAGTAACCGGAAAGGAGAATCTGGAAACACCATATATTTT. Complete variable domain (other parts from reference TRBV19 and TRBJ1-3): DGGITQSPKYLFRKEGQNVTLSCEQNLNHDAMYWYRQDPGQGLRLIYYSQIVNDFQKGDIAEGYSVSREKKESFPLTVTSAQKNPTAFYLCASSNRKGESGNTIYFGEGSWLTVV.

This chain joins TRBV14 and TRBJ2-7; D perhaps matches TRBD1 (5 bases). The CDR3 spans 16 residues. Germline CDR1 reads SGHDN; CDR2 reads FVKESK. V was clipped by 4 bases and J by 7 bases, with 23 bases between them. The CDR3 loop reads CASSLPRQTPKGEQYF. The DNA for the CDR3 is TGTGCCAGCAGCCTACCACGACAGACTCCAAAGGGGGAGCAGTACTTC.

CDR3 loop: CATIGLRRGSGNTIYF. CDR3 bases: TGTGCCACCATTGGCCTTAGGAGGGGCTCTGGAAACACCATATATTTT. The rearrangement uses TRBV24-1 and TRBJ1-3, with a possible D match to TRBD1 (5 bases). Trimming took 8 bases from V and 0 from J, leaving 16 bases between them. The CDR3 consists of 16 residues. Germline CDR1 and CDR2: KGHDR and SFDVKD.

For this clone: The same CDR3 can be traced to other DNA sequences in this sample. This sequence joins TRBV27 and TRBJ2-1; 7 bases align to TRBD2. In germline, CDR1 is MNHEY, CDR2 SMNVEV (reference sequence). V dropped 2 bases and J dropped 3; count of bases not matched to a gene: 1. CDR3 length: 14 residues. The CDR3 DNA is TGTGCCAGCAGTTTAGGCGGGAGCTACAATGAGCAGTTCTTC. Translation gives CASSLGGSYNEQFF.

J is TRBJ2-1 and V is TRBV25-1; 9 bases agree with TRBD2. From germline, CDR1 is MGHDK and CDR2 SYGVNS. The J segment lost 7 bases and the V segment lost 4 bases, leaving 8 bases of the junction unmatched. The CDR3 has 15 amino acids. CDR3: CASSASGGSRNEQFF. The CDR3 nucleotides are TGTGCCAGCAGTGCGAGCGGGGGGAGTAGAAATGAGCAGTTCTTC.

Comments on this clone: Other DNA sequences in the same sample also yield this CDR3. The chain links TRBV5-1 to TRBJ2-3; D remains unclear. The V gene lost 4 bases and the J gene lost 0 bases, with 3 bases spanning the gap. Germline assignment: CDR1 SGHRS and CDR2 YFSETQ. The CDR3 sequence is 12 residues long. CDR3 loop: CASSLSTDTQYF. CDR3 sequence (DNA): TGCGCCAGCAGCCTTAGCACAGATACGCAGTATTTT.

The rearrangement uses TRBV29-1 and TRBJ2-3, with 11 bases matching TRBD1. This CDR3 contains 15 residues. CDR1 is SQVTM and CDR2 is ANQGSEA in the germline V gene. Losses at the gene ends were 7 bases for V and 4 bases for J; bases not matched to a gene: 10. CDR3 DNA: TGCAGCGGACAACAGGGACAGGGGGTTGCAGATACGCAGTATTTT. Translating it yields CSGQQGQGVADTQYF.

The rearrangement links TRBV30 to TRBJ1-3; D is ambiguous. V was shortened by 4 bases and J by 0 bases, with 7 bases between the two germline ends. CDR1 and CDR2 (germline): GTSNPN, SVGIG (reference sequence). This CDR3 is 13 amino acids long. CDR3 nucleotides: TGTGCCTGGACGTCCTTCTCTGGAAACACCATATATTTT. It is translated as CAWTSFSGNTIYF.

V usage is TRBV6-6 and J usage is TRBJ2-7, with D perhaps TRBD1 (6 bases). The CDR3 consists of 15 residues. Trimming took 0 bases from V and 0 from J, leaving 9 bases between them. Germline V gives CDR1 MNHNY, CDR2 SVGAGI (reference sequence). The CDR3 DNA reads as TGTGCCAGCAGTTACTCGAGCAGGGGCTCCTACGAGCAGTACTTC. This encodes CASSYSSRGSYEQYF.

J is TRBJ2-5 and V is TRBV7-9; 8 bases map to TRBD1. The CDR3 totals 14 residues. From germline, CDR1 is SEHNR and CDR2 FQNEAQ (reference sequence). J was trimmed by 2 bases and V by 6 bases; bases with no gene match: 5. CDR3 in DNA: TGTGCCAGCAGACGGACAGGGTTACAAGAGACCCAGTACTTC. As protein: CASRRTGLQETQYF. The full variable domain, its missing parts supplied by reference TRBV7-9 and TRBJ2-5, is DTGVSQNPRHKITKRGQNVTFRCDPISEHNRLYWYRQTLGQGPEFLTYFQNEAQLEKSRLLSDRFSAERPKGSFSTLEIQRTEQGDSAMYLCASRRTGLQETQYFGPGTRLLVL.

This clone was seen only once. This chain connects TRBV5-6 to TRBJ2-5, with TRBD2 matching over 14 bases. J gave up 4 bases and V 4 bases, and 9 bases lay outside the gene matches. Germline CDR1 SGHDT, CDR2 YYEEEE. The CDR3 extends over 17 amino acids. CDR3 protein: CASSPWGLAGVRETQYF. In DNA form, the CDR3 reads TGTGCCAGCAGCCCCTGGGGACTAGCGGGAGTTAGAGAGACCCAGTACTTC. Full variable domain (remainder filled in from reference TRBV5-6 and TRBJ2-5): DAGVTQSPTHLIKTRGQQVTLRCSPKSGHDTVSWYQQALGQGPQFIFQYYEEEERQRGNFPDRFSGHQFPNYSSELNVNALLLGDSALYLCASSPWGLAGVRETQYFGPGTRLLVL.

The J gene is TRBJ1-2, the V gene TRBV29-1; D is ambiguous. Trimming left V 3 bases short and J 0 bases short, with 8 bases between. Per the germline V gene, CDR1 is SQVTM and CDR2 is ANQGSEA. The CDR3 is 13 residues long. The CDR3 nucleotides are TGCAGCGTTGACCTCACAGCTAACTATGGCTACACCTTC. Protein product: CSVDLTANYGYTF. Filled out from reference TRBV29-1 and TRBJ1-2, the complete variable domain reads SAVISQKPSRDICQRGTSLTIQCQVDSQVTMMFWYRQQPGQSLTLIATANQGSEATYESGFVIDKFPISRPNLTFSTLTVSNMSPEDSSIYLCSVDLTANYGYTFGSGTRLTVV.

The chain has TRBV18 and TRBJ2-1; 14 bases fit TRBD2. The CDR3 has 19 amino acids. The V and J ends lost 2 bases and 3 bases, in that order; junction bases with no gene match: 9. Germline V lookup: CDR1 KGHSH, CDR2 LQKENI. Here the CDR3 DNA reads TGTGCCAGCTCACCATTGGGACTAGCGGGAGCCGGGGGCTACAATGAGCAGTTCTTC. As protein: CASSPLGLAGAGGYNEQFF.

The rearrangement uses TRBV15 and TRBJ2-1; no clear D. This CDR3 region has 15 residues. Per the germline V gene, CDR1 is LNHNV and CDR2 is YYDKDF (reference sequence). V lost 0 bases and J lost 1, with 7 bases in between. The CDR3 sequence is CATSRETGSYNEQFF. DNA for the CDR3: TGTGCCACCAGCAGAGAGACGGGTTCCTACAATGAGCAGTTCTTC.

The J gene is TRBJ2-7, the V gene TRBV18, with D maybe TRBD2 (5 bases). CDR1 KGHSH and CDR2 LQKENI come from the germline V gene. Trimming left V 4 bases short and J 2 bases short, with 12 bases between. The CDR3 contains 14 residues. The CDR3 DNA reads as TGTGCCAGCTCACTTGAAGCGGCGACCTACGAGCAGTACTTC. Amino acids: CASSLEAATYEQYF. The variable domain in full, with the rest retrieved from reference TRBV18 and TRBJ2-7, is NAGVMQNPRHLVRRRGQEARLRCSPMKGHSHVYWYRQLPEEGLKFMVYLQKENIIDESGMPKERFSAEFPKEGPSILRIQQVVRGDSAAYFCASSLEAATYEQYFGPGTRLTVT.

The chain links TRBV6-2 or TRBV6-3 to TRBJ2-2; no clear D gene. Between the trimmed V and J ends, which lost 0 bases and 0 bases, there was a span of 11 bases. This CDR3 region has 17 residues. Germline CDR1 is MNHEY and CDR2 is SVGEGT. The CDR3 protein is CASSYSLLESNTGELFF. In DNA form, the CDR3 reads TGTGCCAGCAGTTACTCCCTACTGGAGTCGAACACCGGGGAGCTGTTTTTT.

The chain has TRBV7-9 and TRBJ1-4; TRBD1 aligns across 7 bases. Germline V gives CDR1 SEHNR, CDR2 FQNEAQ (reference sequence). The junction had 7 bases not matched to a gene; V was cut back by 5 bases and J by 7 bases. The CDR3 contains 14 residues. This CDR3 is CASSPRGNGEKLFF. The CDR3 nucleotides read TGTGCCAGCAGCCCCAGGGGGAATGGTGAAAAACTGTTTTTT.

The chain recombines TRBV11-2 with TRBJ2-7, with D perhaps TRBD2 (5 bases). With 0 bases removed from V and 6 bases from J, the gap between germline ends came to 18 bases. The germline gives CDR1 SGHAT, CDR2 FQNNGV. This CDR3 spans 16 amino acids. Written as DNA, the CDR3 is TGTGCCAGCAGCTTAGAAGGCGCAGGCCCCGGAGGCGAGCAGTACTTC. It encodes CASSLEGAGPGGEQYF.

This rearrangement joins TRBV11-2 to TRBJ2-3; TRBD2 matches at 7 bases. V lost 2 bases and J lost 6; bases outside the gene matches: 5. This CDR3 region has 14 residues. Germline V gene data show CDR1 as SGHAT and CDR2 as FQNNGV. CDR3: CASSLLGGLDTQYF. The CDR3 DNA reads TGTGCCAGCAGCTTACTGGGAGGGCTGGATACGCAGTATTTT.

Points on this clone: The DNA is left out, because the CDR3 cannot be placed on it with certainty; the CDR3 is given as TCRdb lists it. The chain couples TRBV21-1 to TRBJ1-1; no DNA check was done on the table's D call, TRBD1. TRBV21-1 is a pseudogene segment. With termini counted, the CDR3 has 17 amino acids. CDR3 sequence: CASSKRVGRGSDTEAFF.